What follows describes a single T cell receptor beta chain. Libraries were prepared by immunoSEQ multiplex PCR; TCRdb keeps only in-frame clonotypes and omits some of them. Here the sample spans some 410,000 clones, approximately 92% being singletons. This sample stems from a study of control samples from healthy donors and cancer patients. The CDR3 has 14 residues. V was pared by 6 bases and J by 4 bases, with 13 bases between. The germline V gene has CDR1 MDHEN and CDR2 SYDVKM. The gene calls are TRBV28 and TRBJ2-1; D gene unclear. The TCR sequence derives from a man aged 35 to 55 with head and neck cancer. The sequenced material came from PBMCs. Here the CDR3 DNA reads TGTGCCAGCAGCCCTCTTCTGGCATACAATGAGCAGTTCTTC. Amino acids: CASSPLLAYNEQFF.